The 32 T cell receptor beta chains in this list originate from one sample, sequenced in a study of shared clonotypes between healthy human individuals. Naive CD8 cells, CD45RO-negative and positively selected for CCR7, excluded terminally differentiated effector memory CD45RA+ cells. Profiling relied on immunoSEQ multiplex PCR, and the TCRdb table lists in-frame clones only, not all of them. Among hundreds of thousands of clones listed, 92% were seen once. Sequenced material: naive CD8+ T cells sorted from blood. The receptor source for this set is a young man in good health.

The V and J genes are TRBV27 and TRBJ2-3; tentatively, D is TRBD1 (5 bases). Germline V lookup: CDR1 MNHEY, CDR2 SMNVEV (reference sequence). The CDR3 runs 15 residues. V gave up 5 bases and J gave up 3 bases, with 15 bases separating them. The CDR3 spells CASSPLDGQTDTQYF. The CDR3 DNA reads TGTGCCAGCAGTCCCCTAGACGGACAAACAGATACGCAGTATTTT.

The chain joins TRBV13 to TRBJ1-4, with 8 bases matching TRBD1. CDR3 size: 16 residues. Germline V gene lookup returns CDR1 PRHDT and CDR2 FYEKMQ (reference sequence). The V segment lost 5 bases and the J segment 6 bases; nucleotides outside the gene matches: 11. The DNA for the CDR3 is TGTGCCAGCAGCCCGAGAGGACAGGGCGCGCATGAAAAACTGTTTTTT. It encodes CASSPRGQGAHEKLFF.

The rearrangement uses TRBV25-1 and TRBJ2-1; D gene unclear. Germline V gene sequence: CDR1 MGHDK, CDR2 SYGVNS. The length of the CDR3 is 15 residues. With 4 bases removed from V and 5 bases from J, the gap between germline ends came to 15 bases. The CDR3 DNA sequence: TGTGCCAGCAGTGTGACAACGGAAAGACACAATGAGCAGTTCTTC. Its translation is CASSVTTERHNEQFF.

The genes are TRBV30 and TRBJ2-7; 7 bases align to TRBD1. In germline, CDR1 is GTSNPN, CDR2 SVGIG (reference sequence). CDR3 length equals 12 residues. Trimming cost V 0 bases and J 5 bases; bases outside gene matches: 1. The CDR3 DNA sequence: TGTGCCTGGAGTGTCACAGGGGACGAGCAGTACTTC. This translates into CAWSVTGDEQYF.

This chain links TRBV4-1 with TRBJ2-7; D remains unclear. The CDR3 has 15 residues. Per germline, CDR1 MGHRA and CDR2 YSYEKL. Trimming removed 1 base from V and 0 bases from J, with 10 bases in between. CDR3 nucleotides: TGCGCCAGCAGCCAAGCTGTCTCAGGCTCCTACGAGCAGTACTTC. Translated: CASSQAVSGSYEQYF.

The chain has TRBV12-5 and TRBJ2-3; 11 positions agree with TRBD1. The germline V gene encodes CDR1 LGHNT and CDR2 FRNRAP. The CDR3 contains 15 residues. V was pared by 4 bases and J by 5 bases, with 5 bases of the junction left unmatched. In nucleotides, the CDR3 is TGTGCTAGTGGTTGGGGACAGGGGGATCAAGATACGCAGTATTTT. It translates to CASGWGQGDQDTQYF.

Here the CDR3 DNA reads TGCGCCAGCACGGGTTTAGCGGGAGGGCGTGATACGCAGTATTTT. Translation: CASTGLAGGRDTQYF. This chain connects TRBV10-2 to TRBJ2-3, with 11 positions matching TRBD2. After removal of 7 bases from V and 6 bases from J, the junction contained 9 bases not matched to a gene. The CDR3 is 15 amino acids. Germline V CDR1 and CDR2: WSHSY, SAAADI.

The rearrangement uses TRBV4-2 and TRBJ2-2; D might be TRBD2 (6 bases). Germline values: CDR1 LGHNA, CDR2 YNFKEQ. CDR3 size: 17 residues. V was cut by 0 bases and J by 7 bases, with 18 bases left in between. The CDR3, as DNA: TGTGCCAGCAGCCAAGACCTAGTGGAGGGCCGAAGCGGGGAGCTGTTTTTT. Translation gives CASSQDLVEGRSGELFF.

This chain joins TRBV11-1 and TRBJ2-5; the D call may be TRBD1 or TRBD2 (6 bases each). The germline gives CDR1 SGHAT, CDR2 FQDESV (reference sequence). V lost 6 bases to trimming and J lost 5 bases, with 13 bases between them. The CDR3 spans 13 residues. CDR3 nucleotides: TGTGCCAGCAGTCAGACTAGGGGGGAGACCCAGTACTTC. Translated, it gives CASSQTRGETQYF.

The rearrangement joins TRBV4-1 to TRBJ2-2; 9 bases match TRBD2. This CDR3 has 16 amino acids. V lost 1 base and J lost 2; bases outside the gene matches: 2. Germline CDR1 reads MGHRA; CDR2 reads YSYEKL. Written as DNA, the CDR3 is TGCGCCAGCAGCCAAGTTAGCGGGAGTAACACCGGGGAGCTGTTTTTT. Translation: CASSQVSGSNTGELFF.

The chain carries TRBV5-4 and TRBJ2-3, with 7 bases matching TRBD1. Germline-derived CDR1 and CDR2 are SGHNT and YYREEE (reference sequence). CDR3 length equals 15 residues. The V and J ends lost 4 bases and 3 bases, in that order; junction bases with no gene match: 8. The chain's CDR3 is CASSPGQMITDTQYF. In nucleotides, the CDR3 is TGTGCCAGCAGCCCGGGACAGATGATTACAGATACGCAGTATTTT.

The gene calls are TRBV27 and TRBJ2-1; no definite D call. V lost 6 bases, J lost 0 bases, and 18 bases lay in between. The germline CDR1 and CDR2 sequences are MNHEY and SMNVEV (reference sequence). The CDR3 extends over 17 amino acids. The CDR3 DNA reads TGTGCCAGCAGCCAAAAACCCGTTTCGAGCTCCTACAATGAGCAGTTCTTC. Translated, it gives CASSQKPVSSSYNEQFF.

In the case of this clone: This sample also contains other DNA sequences that code for the same CDR3. This sequence joins TRBV27 and TRBJ2-3; TRBD2 agrees at 13 bases. Germline CDR1 is MNHEY and CDR2 is SMNVEV (reference sequence). V shed 4 bases, J shed 3 bases, and the junction held 1 base outside the gene matches. This CDR3 contains 15 residues. Written as DNA, the CDR3 is TGTGCCAGCAGTTCGGGACTAGCGGGAACAGATACGCAGTATTTT. Translated: CASSSGLAGTDTQYF.

This chain joins TRBV6-4 and TRBJ2-3; a possible D gene is TRBD2 (6 bases). Trimming removed 3 bases at V and 6 bases at J, with 13 bases between. Per the germline V gene, CDR1 is MRHNA and CDR2 is SNTAGT. The CDR3 has 14 amino acids. The CDR3 region is CASSEGRPVDTQYF. Written as DNA, the CDR3 is TGTGCCAGCAGTGAAGGGAGGCCCGTGGATACGCAGTATTTT.

The chain combines TRBV11-2 with TRBJ2-7; tentative D call: TRBD2 (6 bases). CDR1 SGHAT and CDR2 FQNNGV come from the germline V gene. V was cut by 4 bases and J by 3 bases, with 13 bases left in between. The length of the CDR3 is 14 residues. CDR3: CASSWDGGVYEQYF. In nucleotides, the CDR3 is TGTGCCAGCAGCTGGGACGGGGGAGTCTACGAGCAGTACTTC.

This sequence joins TRBV2 and TRBJ2-1; TRBD2 aligns across 7 bases. This CDR3 is 14 amino acids long. Trimming took 6 bases from V and 0 from J; bases not matched to a gene: 2. Germline CDR1 and CDR2: SNHLY and FYNNEI. CDR3 protein: CASRASGSYNEQFF. In DNA, the CDR3 is TGTGCCAGCAGGGCTAGCGGCTCCTACAATGAGCAGTTCTTC.

V and J are TRBV10-3 and TRBJ2-7; D might be TRBD1 (6 bases). The CDR3 sequence is 18 residues long. Germline values: CDR1 ENHRY, CDR2 SYGVKD. Trimming left V 7 bases short and J 2 bases short, with 27 bases between. CDR3 nucleotides: TGTGCCATCACCACCGACTCGTTAGGGGGTATCGCGGCCTACGAGCAGTACTTC. Its translation is CAITTDSLGGIAAYEQYF.

The chain carries TRBV2 and TRBJ1-2; TRBD1 aligns across 7 bases. V lost 2 bases, J lost 6 bases, and 18 bases stayed unmatched. This CDR3 spans 18 amino acids. Looked up from germline, CDR1 is SNHLY and CDR2 is FYNNEI. In DNA form, the CDR3 reads TGTGCCAGCAGTGAACGGGGTAGTCTTGGTCGACAGGGCCATGGCTACACCTTC. Translated, it gives CASSERGSLGRQGHGYTF.

The chain links TRBV29-1 to TRBJ1-2; D gene ambiguous. This CDR3 has 10 amino acids. Per the germline V gene, CDR1 is SQVTM and CDR2 is ANQGSEA. Trimming removed 4 bases at V and 8 bases at J, with 8 bases between. Here the CDR3 DNA reads TGCAGCGTTGGCTATGAGGGCTACACCTTC. It codes for CSVGYEGYTF. Drawing the rest from reference TRBV29-1 and TRBJ1-2, the complete variable domain is SAVISQKPSRDICQRGTSLTIQCQVDSQVTMMFWYRQQPGQSLTLIATANQGSEATYESGFVIDKFPISRPNLTFSTLTVSNMSPEDSSIYLCSVGYEGYTFGSGTRLTVV.

This chain uses TRBV21-1 with TRBJ1-5; TRBD1 is taken as the D call from the table, unchecked against the DNA. TRBV21-1 is given as a pseudogene. This CDR3 has 16 residues. CDR3 amino acids: CASSKVGRGRVQPQHF. The CDR3 DNA follows: TGTGCCAGCAGCAAAGTCGGTAGGGGGCGAGTTCAGCCCCAGCATTTT.

The CDR3 nucleotides read TGTGCCAGCAGTTACTCCACACCTTCACCCTATCAGCCCCAGCATTTT. Its translation is CASSYSTPSPYQPQHF. The V call is TRBV6-5, the J call TRBJ1-5, with D hard to call. The CDR3 extends over 16 amino acids. Looked up from germline, CDR1 is MNHEY and CDR2 is SVGAGI. Trimming stripped 0 bases from V and 5 bases from J, with 14 bases between.

The chain carries TRBV18 and TRBJ2-7; 9 nucleotides align to TRBD2. Trimming took 6 bases from V and 5 from J; bases not matched to a gene: 14. This CDR3 is 16 amino acids long. Germline V gene lookup returns CDR1 KGHSH and CDR2 LQKENI. The CDR3 DNA follows: TGTGCCAGCTCCCCCCCGCTCGCCGGCGGGAGGGACGAGCAGTACTTC. It codes for CASSPPLAGGRDEQYF.

The rearrangement uses TRBV21-1 and TRBJ2-2; the table's D call, TRBD2, has no DNA check behind it. TRBV21-1 is a recognized pseudogene. CDR3 length: 17 amino acids. The CDR3 nucleotides read TGTGCCAGCAGCCCAACGGGACTTTGGAGGGTCAACGGGGAGCTGTTTTTT. Its translation: CASSPTGLWRVNGELFF.

This clone showed up just a few times. At one end, the junction sequence differs from germline, possibly due to a read error. Other DNA sequences in this sample translate to the same CDR3. The gene calls are TRBV29-1 and TRBJ1-2; 7 positions match TRBD1. Germline values: CDR1 SQVTM, CDR2 ANQGSEA. The CDR3 has 11 residues. CDR3 in amino acids: CSVEDRAGYTF. The CDR3 region has the DNA TGCAGCGTCGAAGACAGGGCTGGCTACACCTTC. Supplemented by reference TRBV29-1 and TRBJ1-2, the full variable domain reads SAVISQKPSRDICQRGTSLTIQCQVDSQVTMMFWYRQQPGQSLTLIATANQGSEATYESGFVIDKFPISRPNLTFSTLTVSNMSPEDSSIYLCSVEDRAGYTFGSGTRLTVV.

V gene TRBV25-1 combines with J gene TRBJ1-2, with 8 nucleotides matching TRBD1. Germline CDR1 MGHDK, CDR2 SYGVNS. V shed 2 bases and J 5 bases; nucleotides not matched to a gene: 7. This CDR3 comprises 15 residues. The chain's CDR3 is CASSESTGGGYGYTF. DNA for the CDR3: TGTGCCAGCAGTGAAAGTACAGGGGGGGGATATGGCTACACCTTC.

The V call is TRBV27, the J call TRBJ1-4; 9 positions agree with TRBD1. This CDR3 is 15 amino acids long. After removal of 6 bases from V and 7 bases from J, the junction contained 9 bases not matched to a gene. CDR1 is MNHEY, CDR2 SMNVEV, per germline (reference sequence). The CDR3 DNA sequence: TGTGCCAGCAGGATGGCGGGACAGGGTTCTGAAAAACTGTTTTTT. Translation: CASRMAGQGSEKLFF.

The chain employs TRBV6-5 and TRBJ2-4; a weak D match, TRBD2 (6 bases). Germline-derived CDR1 and CDR2 are MNHEY and SVGAGI. V lost 2 bases, J lost 1 base, and 12 bases lay in between. The CDR3 runs to 16 residues. Written as DNA, the CDR3 is TGTGCCAGCAGTTACGGTCCAGCGGGTGCCAAAAACATTCAGTACTTC. Encoded protein: CASSYGPAGAKNIQYF.

This chain connects TRBV29-1 to TRBJ2-3, with D perhaps matching TRBD1 or TRBD2 (6 bases each). From germline, CDR1 is SQVTM and CDR2 ANQGSEA. V shed 7 bases and J shed 9 bases, with 14 bases lying between them. This CDR3 spans 11 amino acids. The CDR3 protein is CSGWGRETQYF. The CDR3 nucleotides read TGCAGCGGTTGGGGGCGGGAAACGCAGTATTTT.

The count of this clone is one. This chain joins TRBV28 and TRBJ1-5; D not resolved. Germline CDR1 reads MDHEN; CDR2 reads SYDVKM. This CDR3 is 14 amino acids long. The V end lost 7 bases, the J end lost 4 bases, and 14 bases lay between the germline ends. CDR3 bases: TGTGCCAGCATCCCTGGCCCACAAAATCAGCCCCAGCATTTT. It encodes CASIPGPQNQPQHF.

The chain uses TRBV29-1 and TRBJ2-7, with D perhaps TRBD1 (6 bases). Germline V gene sequence: CDR1 SQVTM, CDR2 ANQGSEA. CDR3 length: 15 residues. The V end lost 3 bases, the J end lost 2 bases, and 17 bases lay between the germline ends. The CDR3 here is CSVEEPGHDPYEQYF. CDR3 in DNA: TGCAGCGTTGAGGAACCGGGACACGACCCCTACGAGCAGTACTTC.

The rearrangement links TRBV7-9 to TRBJ2-1; 9 positions match TRBD2. The CDR3 sequence is 16 residues long. CDR1 SEHNR and CDR2 FQNEAQ come from the germline V gene (reference sequence). Unmatched junction bases numbered 5, after V lost 4 bases and J lost 1 base. CDR3 bases: TGTGCCAGCAGCTCGGTAGCGGGGGAATCCTACAATGAGCAGTTCTTC. Protein: CASSSVAGESYNEQFF.

The chain recombines TRBV7-9 with TRBJ2-2; D gene uncertain. Per the germline V gene, CDR1 is SEHNR and CDR2 is FQNEAQ (reference sequence). The CDR3 sequence is 16 residues long. Trimming cost V 1 base and J 6 bases, with 15 bases left between them. CDR3 residues: CASSLVGSTLPGELFF. The CDR3 nucleotides are TGTGCCAGCAGCTTAGTGGGCAGCACCCTCCCCGGGGAGCTGTTTTTT. The full variable domain, rest sourced from reference TRBV7-9 and TRBJ2-2, is DTGVSQNPRHKITKRGQNVTFRCDPISEHNRLYWYRQTLGQGPEFLTYFQNEAQLEKSRLLSDRFSAERPKGSFSTLEIQRTEQGDSAMYLCASSLVGSTLPGELFFGEGSRLTVL.